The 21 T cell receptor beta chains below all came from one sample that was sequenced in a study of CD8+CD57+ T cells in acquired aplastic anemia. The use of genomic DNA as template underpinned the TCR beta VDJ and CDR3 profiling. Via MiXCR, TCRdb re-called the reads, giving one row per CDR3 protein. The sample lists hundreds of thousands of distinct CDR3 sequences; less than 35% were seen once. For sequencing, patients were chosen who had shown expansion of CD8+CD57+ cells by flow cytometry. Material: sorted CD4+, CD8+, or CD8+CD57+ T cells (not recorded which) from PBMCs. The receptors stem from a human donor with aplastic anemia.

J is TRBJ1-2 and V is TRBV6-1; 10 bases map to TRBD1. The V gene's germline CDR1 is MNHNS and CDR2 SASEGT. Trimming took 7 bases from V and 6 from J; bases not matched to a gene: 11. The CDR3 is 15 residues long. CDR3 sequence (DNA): TGTGCCAGCACTCCCAGGGGACAGGGGTCGGATGGCTACACCTTC. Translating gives CASTPRGQGSDGYTF.

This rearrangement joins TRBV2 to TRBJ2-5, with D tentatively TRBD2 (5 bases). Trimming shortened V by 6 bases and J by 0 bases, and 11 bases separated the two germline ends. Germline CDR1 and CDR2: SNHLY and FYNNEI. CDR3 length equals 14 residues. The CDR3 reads CASSRAGYQETQYF. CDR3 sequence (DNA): TGTGCCAGCAGCCGGGCGGGCTACCAAGAGACCCAGTACTTC.

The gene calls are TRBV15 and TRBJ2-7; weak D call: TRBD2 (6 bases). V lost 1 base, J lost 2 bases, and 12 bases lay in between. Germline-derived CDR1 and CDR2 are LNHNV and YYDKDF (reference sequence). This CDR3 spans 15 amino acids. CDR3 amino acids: CATSRVGGKAYEQYF. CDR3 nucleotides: TGTGCCACCAGCAGAGTCGGCGGGAAGGCCTACGAGCAGTACTTC.

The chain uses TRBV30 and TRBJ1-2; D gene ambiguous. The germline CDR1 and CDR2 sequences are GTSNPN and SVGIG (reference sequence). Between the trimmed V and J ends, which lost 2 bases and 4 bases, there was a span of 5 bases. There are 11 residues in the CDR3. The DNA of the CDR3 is TGTGCCTGGAGTAACATCTATGGCTACACCTTC. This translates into CAWSNIYGYTF.

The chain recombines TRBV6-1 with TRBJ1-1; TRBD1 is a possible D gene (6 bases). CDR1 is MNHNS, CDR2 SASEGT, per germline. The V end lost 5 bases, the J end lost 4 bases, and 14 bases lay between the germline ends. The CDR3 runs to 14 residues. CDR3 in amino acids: CASSPTGHGTEAFF. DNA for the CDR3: TGTGCCAGCAGTCCTACAGGGCATGGCACTGAAGCTTTCTTT.

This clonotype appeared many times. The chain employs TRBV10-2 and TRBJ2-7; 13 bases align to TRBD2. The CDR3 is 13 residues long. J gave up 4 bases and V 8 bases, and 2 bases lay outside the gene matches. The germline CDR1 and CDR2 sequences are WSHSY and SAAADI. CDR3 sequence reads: CASALAGGYEQYF. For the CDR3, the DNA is TGCGCCAGCGCACTAGCGGGGGGGTACGAGCAGTACTTC.

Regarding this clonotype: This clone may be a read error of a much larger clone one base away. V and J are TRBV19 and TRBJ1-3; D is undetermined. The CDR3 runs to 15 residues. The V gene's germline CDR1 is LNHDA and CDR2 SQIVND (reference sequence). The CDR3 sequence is CASSILGHSVNTIYF. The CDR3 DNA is TGTGCCAGTAGTATCCTAGGTCACTCTGTAAACACCATATATTTT. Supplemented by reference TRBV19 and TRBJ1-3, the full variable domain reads DGGITQSPKYLFRKEGQNVTLSCEQNLNHDAMYWYRQDPGQGLRLIYYSQIVNDFQKGDIAEGYSVSREKKESFPLTVTSAQKNPTAFYLCASSILGHSVNTIYFGEGSWLTVV.

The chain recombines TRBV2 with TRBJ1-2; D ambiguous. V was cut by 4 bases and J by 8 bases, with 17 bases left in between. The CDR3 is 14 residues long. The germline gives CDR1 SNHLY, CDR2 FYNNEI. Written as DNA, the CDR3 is TGTGCCAGCAGTGTCCGACATGGAAAACGGGGCTACACCTTC. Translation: CASSVRHGKRGYTF.

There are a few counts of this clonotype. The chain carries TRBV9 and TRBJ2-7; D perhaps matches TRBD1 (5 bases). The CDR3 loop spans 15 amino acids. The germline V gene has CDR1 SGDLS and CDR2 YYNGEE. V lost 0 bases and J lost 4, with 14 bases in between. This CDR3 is CASSVGPGPSYEQYF. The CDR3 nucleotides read TGTGCCAGCAGCGTAGGTCCAGGGCCCTCGTACGAGCAGTACTTC.

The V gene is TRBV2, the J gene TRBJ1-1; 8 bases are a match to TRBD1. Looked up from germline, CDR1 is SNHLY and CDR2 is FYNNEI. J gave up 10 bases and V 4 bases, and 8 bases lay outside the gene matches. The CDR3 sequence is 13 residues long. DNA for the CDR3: TGTGCCAGCAGTGCGACCGACAGGGGACGAGCTTTCTTT. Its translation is CASSATDRGRAFF.

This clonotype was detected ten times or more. The CDR3, as DNA: TGTGCCATCAGTGAGTCGGGGGGAGAGGGAGATACGCAGTATTTT. As protein: CAISESGGEGDTQYF. V is TRBV10-3 and J is TRBJ2-3; possible D gene TRBD2, 6 bases. CDR3 length: 15 residues. Trimming took off 0 bases at V and 5 bases at J, with 12 bases between the two ends. CDR1 is ENHRY and CDR2 is SYGVKD in the germline V gene.

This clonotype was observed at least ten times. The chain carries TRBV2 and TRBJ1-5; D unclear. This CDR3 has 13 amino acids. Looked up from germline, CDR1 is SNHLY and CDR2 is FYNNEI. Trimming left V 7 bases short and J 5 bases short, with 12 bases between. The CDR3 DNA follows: TGTGCCAGCAAAATTGGTAGGGATCAGCCCCAGCATTTT. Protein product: CASKIGRDQPQHF. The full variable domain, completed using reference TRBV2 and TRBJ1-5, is EPEVTQTPSHQVTQMGQEVILRCVPISNHLYFYWYRQILGQKVEFLVSFYNNEISEKSEIFDDQFSVERPDGSNFTLKIRSTKLEDSAMYFCASKIGRDQPQHFGDGTRLSIL.

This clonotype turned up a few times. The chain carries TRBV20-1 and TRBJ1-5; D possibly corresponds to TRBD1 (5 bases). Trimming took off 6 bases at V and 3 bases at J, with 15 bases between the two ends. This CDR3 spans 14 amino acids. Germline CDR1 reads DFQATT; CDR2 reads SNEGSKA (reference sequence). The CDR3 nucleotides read TGCAGTGCCGCAAGGTGGGGGACCAATCAGCCCCAGCATTTT. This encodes CSAARWGTNQPQHF.

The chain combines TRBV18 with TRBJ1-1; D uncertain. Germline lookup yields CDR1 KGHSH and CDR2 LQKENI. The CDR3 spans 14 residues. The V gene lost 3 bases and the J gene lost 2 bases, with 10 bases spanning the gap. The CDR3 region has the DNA TGTGCCAGCTCACCGCCAGAAGGAAACACTGAAGCTTTCTTT. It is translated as CASSPPEGNTEAFF.

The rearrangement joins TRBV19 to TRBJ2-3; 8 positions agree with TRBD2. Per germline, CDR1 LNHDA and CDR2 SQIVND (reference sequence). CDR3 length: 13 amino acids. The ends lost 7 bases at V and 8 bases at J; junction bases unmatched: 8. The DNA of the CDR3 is TGTGCCAGTACCATGTCCGGGGGGGCTACGCAGTATTTT. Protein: CASTMSGGATQYF.

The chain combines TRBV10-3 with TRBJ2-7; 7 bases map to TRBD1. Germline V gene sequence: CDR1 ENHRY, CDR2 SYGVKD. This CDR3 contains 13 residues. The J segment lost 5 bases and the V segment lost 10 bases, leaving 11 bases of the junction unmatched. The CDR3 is CATATGQADEQYF. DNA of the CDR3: TGTGCCACCGCTACCGGACAGGCGGACGAGCAGTACTTC.

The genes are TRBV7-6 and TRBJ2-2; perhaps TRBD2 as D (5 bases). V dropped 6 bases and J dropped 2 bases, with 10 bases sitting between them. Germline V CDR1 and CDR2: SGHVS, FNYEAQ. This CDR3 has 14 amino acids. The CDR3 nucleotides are TGTGCCAGCAGAGATACTAGTAACACCGGGGAGCTGTTTTTT. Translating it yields CASRDTSNTGELFF.

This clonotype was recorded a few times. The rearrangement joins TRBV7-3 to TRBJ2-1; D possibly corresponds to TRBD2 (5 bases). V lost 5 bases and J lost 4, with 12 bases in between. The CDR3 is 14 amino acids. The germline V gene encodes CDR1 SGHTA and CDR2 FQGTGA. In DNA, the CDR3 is TGTGCCAGCAGCGCAAACGGGATATACAATGAGCAGTTCTTC. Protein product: CASSANGIYNEQFF.

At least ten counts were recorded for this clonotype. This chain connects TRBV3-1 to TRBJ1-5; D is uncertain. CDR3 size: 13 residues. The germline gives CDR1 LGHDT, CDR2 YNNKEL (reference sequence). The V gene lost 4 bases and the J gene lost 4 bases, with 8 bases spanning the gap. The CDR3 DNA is TGTGCCAGCAGCCCGACACCGAATCAGCCCCAGCATTTT. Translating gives CASSPTPNQPQHF.

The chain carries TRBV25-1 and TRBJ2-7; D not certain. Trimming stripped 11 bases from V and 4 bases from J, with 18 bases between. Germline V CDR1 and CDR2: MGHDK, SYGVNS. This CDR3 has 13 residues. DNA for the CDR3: TGTGCCTGGAGTGTGGAGTGGGAATACGAGCAGTACTTC. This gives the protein CAWSVEWEYEQYF.

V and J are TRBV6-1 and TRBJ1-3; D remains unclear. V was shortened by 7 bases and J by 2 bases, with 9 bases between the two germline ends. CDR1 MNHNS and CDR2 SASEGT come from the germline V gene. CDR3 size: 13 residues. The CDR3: CASKVGTGNTIYF. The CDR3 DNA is TGTGCCAGCAAGGTGGGGACTGGAAACACCATATATTTT.